This TCR beta chain was sequenced during a study of blood T cell repertoires in COVID-19. Study context: The United States, Italy and Spain provided the acute and convalescent COVID-19 samples. Sample material is recorded as cDNA or gDNA derived from T cells, B-cell-depleted T cells, or PBMCs.

Authors' methods: Estimated nucleated cell counts came from reference gene primer amplification. The data were produced by immunoSEQ multiplex PCR, yet TCRdb's version contains in-frame clones alone and is incomplete. V and J calls plus clone size are reproduced from that table; the DNA served to infer D and trimming. The data contain some 100,000 clones, roughly 80% of them singletons. The CDR3 extends over 14 amino acids. The germline CDR1 and CDR2 sequences are MRHNA and SNTAGT. With 6 bases clipped from V and 7 bases from J, the junction kept 11 bases outside the gene matches. The TCR comes from a woman between 65 and 79 years old with acute or convalescent COVID-19. The sequencing input was peripheral blood. The chain joins TRBV6-4 to TRBJ2-5; TRBD2 aligns across 7 bases. The CDR3 sequence: CASSESGLDGTQYF. CDR3 DNA: TGTGCCAGCAGCGAGTCTGGACTAGACGGGACCCAGTACTTC.